These 8 T cell receptor beta chains originate from one sample sequenced in a study of blood T cell repertoires in COVID-19 (dated by TCRdb to 2020 to 2022). The library was made by the immunoSEQ multiplex PCR assay. In its TCRdb copy, this immuneACCESS table keeps in-frame sequences only and misses some clones. Where compared with another copy, unresolved V genes explain less than half of these, and the others have no known cause. A total of around 150,000 clones appear in this sample, roughly 84% of them only once. More than 5.5% of the sample is taken by the ten largest. The source material was peripheral blood. Every receptor here comes from a woman aged 45-59 years in a cohort sampled during active or convalescent COVID-19.

The rearrangement joins TRBV15 to TRBJ1-2; 8 bases line up with TRBD1. The V gene's germline CDR1 is LNHNV and CDR2 YYDKDF (reference sequence). The length of the CDR3 is 14 residues. V shed 4 bases and J 6 bases; nucleotides not matched to a gene: 7. CDR3 coding DNA: TGTGCCACCAGCATTCGGACAGGGCCGGATGGCTACACCTTC. Translated, it gives CATSIRTGPDGYTF.

The rearrangement joins TRBV19 to TRBJ1-3; unclear D gene. This CDR3 is built from 16 residues. V gave up 5 bases and J gave up 3 bases, with 17 bases separating them. Germline V gene data show CDR1 as LNHDA and CDR2 as SQIVND (reference sequence). CDR3 nucleotide sequence: TGTGCCAGTAGTGCTTTCAGATCGGGTTTTGGAAACACCATATATTTT. Its translation: CASSAFRSGFGNTIYF.

This chain joins TRBV11-1 and TRBJ2-1, with 11 positions matching TRBD2. There are 16 residues in the CDR3. V dropped 1 base and J dropped 7; count of bases not matched to a gene: 6. Germline V lookup: CDR1 SGHAT, CDR2 FQDESV (reference sequence). The CDR3 DNA reads as TGTGCCAGCAGCTTAGATTTAGCGGGGGGGCCAAATGAGCAGTTCTTC. It specifies CASSLDLAGGPNEQFF.

The V and J genes are TRBV6-5 and TRBJ2-7, with D perhaps TRBD1 (6 bases). CDR3 length: 13 amino acids. V shed 5 bases and J shed 0 bases, with 8 bases lying between them. Germline-derived CDR1 and CDR2 are MNHEY and SVGAGI. CDR3 loop: CASSTGTSYEQYF. CDR3 DNA: TGTGCCAGCAGTACAGGGACCTCCTACGAGCAGTACTTC.

Only one count was recorded for this clone. The rearrangement joins TRBV20-1 to TRBJ2-2; TRBD1 agrees at 7 bases. Trimming at V came to 3 bases and at J to 0 bases, leaving 10 bases not matched to a gene. The length of the CDR3 is 17 residues. The germline CDR1 and CDR2 sequences are DFQATT and SNEGSKA (reference sequence). The CDR3 DNA reads TGCAGTGCTAGTTCGGGACAGAAATACGCGAACACCGGGGAGCTGTTTTTT. Translated, it gives CSASSGQKYANTGELFF.

This clone was observed a few times. The DNA of the CDR3 is TGCGCCAGCAGCCAAGATCACAGGGGGCGCAGCAGCGAGCTGTTTTTT. It specifies CASSQDHRGRSSELFF. The gene calls are TRBV4-3 and TRBJ2-2; TRBD1 agrees at 9 bases. The CDR3 has 16 amino acids. Looked up from germline, CDR1 is LGHNA and CDR2 is YSLEER. Germline trimming cut 0 bases from V and 11 bases from J; bases unmatched to any gene: 10.

The J gene is TRBJ1-2, the V gene TRBV20-1; D is unclear. The CDR3 loop spans 12 amino acids. Germline CDR1 is DFQATT and CDR2 is SNEGSKA (reference sequence). The ends were cut back, 3 bases at V and 2 bases at J, with 7 bases in the middle. The CDR3 region is CSASYTNYGYTF. The CDR3 region has the DNA TGCAGTGCTAGTTACACCAACTATGGCTACACCTTC.

The rearrangement links TRBV20-1 to TRBJ1-1; maybe TRBD1 (5 bases). The CDR3 sequence is 14 residues long. The ends were cut back, 3 bases at V and 2 bases at J, with 13 bases in the middle. The germline V gene has CDR1 DFQATT and CDR2 SNEGSKA (reference sequence). The CDR3 is CSASFQGRNTEAFF. In DNA, the CDR3 is TGCAGTGCTAGTTTCCAGGGCAGAAACACTGAAGCTTTCTTT.